Listed below are T cell receptor beta chains from one sample, sequenced in a study of shared clonotypes between healthy human individuals. Using immunoSEQ multiplex PCR, the repertoire was profiled, and TCRdb retains in-frame clones only, with some absent. In the table there are approximately 460,000 clones, approximately 80% of which are singletons. The sample comprised PBMCs. These receptors were obtained from a woman between 40 and 50 years old in good health. Some clones in this sample may be carry-over from other donors' samples. Both conserved end residues are part of each CDR3. The D gene is left open where the match is weak. Only part of the rows carry a size: once, few, many, or a class if the clone is expanded.

V: TRBV14
D: -
size: many
J: TRBJ2-7
length: 12
DNA: TGTGCCAGCAGCCCGGTGCCCTACGAGCAGTACTTC
CDR3: CASSPVPYEQYF

V: TRBV9
D: -
size: -
J: TRBJ2-7
length: 13
DNA: TGTGCCAGCAGCGTAGAAGGTTCATACGAGCAGTACTTC
CDR3: CASSVEGSYEQYF

V: TRBV28
D: -
size: -
J: TRBJ1-2
length: 12
DNA: TGTGCCAGCAGTTTTTCGGGAAACGGCTACACCTTC
CDR3: CASSFSGNGYTF

V: TRBV30
D: -
size: many
J: TRBJ1-5
length: 13
DNA: TGTGCCTGGAGAGGGTGGGGCAATCAGCCCCAGCATTTT
CDR3: CAWRGWGNQPQHF

V: TRBV7-9
D: -
size: -
J: TRBJ1-5
length: 17
DNA: TGTGCCAGCAGCCTGGCGCGGGGGGGGACTTCGGATCAGCCCCAGCATTTT
CDR3: CASSLARGGTSDQPQHF

V: TRBV19
D: TRBD1
size: -
J: TRBJ2-4
length: 13
DNA: TGTGCCAGTAGTACCGGGACAGGGGTTGGGGAGTACTTC
CDR3: CASSTGTGVGEYF

V: TRBV28
D: -
size: -
J: TRBJ2-7
length: 13
DNA: TGTGCCAGCAGTGTGGTCAGGGGAGGCGAGCAGTACTTC
CDR3: CASSVVRGGEQYF

V: TRBV7-2
D: -
size: -
J: TRBJ2-1
length: 18
DNA: TGTGCCAGCAGCTCGCCCCTCGGGCGGATAAGCTCCTACAATGAGCAGTTCTTC
CDR3: CASSSPLGRISSYNEQFF

V: TRBV7-6
D: -
size: -
J: TRBJ2-1
length: 15
DNA: TGTGCCAGCAGCTTAGCAGGAGCTCCCTACAATGAGCAGTTCTTC
CDR3: CASSLAGAPYNEQFF

V: TRBV15
D: -
size: -
J: TRBJ2-7
length: 14
DNA: TGTGCCACCAGCAGTACCCCGACAGGCGACGAGCAGTACTTC
CDR3: CATSSTPTGDEQYF

V: TRBV5-6
D: -
size: few
J: TRBJ2-1
length: 14
DNA: TGTGCCAGCAGCTTGGGAGGGCGGGATGGTGAGCAGTTCTTC
CDR3: CASSLGGRDGEQFF

V: TRBV18
D: -
size: -
J: TRBJ1-5
length: 14
DNA: TGTGCCAGCTCACCGGAGGGCAGCAATCAGCCCCAGCATTTT
CDR3: CASSPEGSNQPQHF

V: TRBV28
D: TRBD1
size: -
J: TRBJ1-3
length: 18
DNA: TGTGCCAGCAGTTTAGCCAGGGGGTTGTTTAGCTCTGGAAACACCATATATTTT
CDR3: CASSLARGLFSSGNTIYF

V: TRBV5-4
D: TRBD2
size: -
J: TRBJ2-7
length: 15
DNA: TGTGCCAGCAGCTTGGGACTAGCGGACTCCTACGAGCAGTACTTC
CDR3: CASSLGLADSYEQYF

V: TRBV6-6
D: TRBD1
size: -
J: TRBJ1-2
length: 14
DNA: TGTGCCAGCAGCGAACCGGACAGGGGGATACGCTACACCTTC
CDR3: CASSEPDRGIRYTF

V: TRBV30
D: TRBD1
size: -
J: TRBJ2-7
length: 16
DNA: TGTGCCTGGAGTGCGAGGGGACAGACCCCTGCCTACGAGCAGTACTTC
CDR3: CAWSARGQTPAYEQYF

V: TRBV5-4
D: TRBD1
size: -
J: TRBJ1-5
length: 15
DNA: TGTGCCAGCAGCTTGGGGACAGGGTCGCGTCAGCCCCAGCATTTT
CDR3: CASSLGTGSRQPQHF

V: TRBV5-1
D: -
size: -
J: TRBJ1-4
length: 17
DNA: TGCGCCAGCAGCTTGGGGCCCCACGGATCAACTAATGAAAAACTGTTTTTT
CDR3: CASSLGPHGSTNEKLFF

V: TRBV2
D: -
size: -
J: TRBJ2-7
length: 13
DNA: TGTGCCAGCAGTCACCAACAGGGTTACGAGCAGTACTTC
CDR3: CASSHQQGYEQYF

V: TRBV30
D: -
size: -
J: TRBJ2-7
length: 14
DNA: TGTGCCTGGAGTGCCGCGGGATTTCTTCGCGAGCAGTACTTC
CDR3: CAWSAAGFLREQYF

V: TRBV7-2
D: -
size: -
J: TRBJ1-2
length: 13
DNA: TGTGCCAGCAGCCTACAGGATTCCTATGGCTACACCTTC
CDR3: CASSLQDSYGYTF

V: TRBV9
D: -
size: many
J: TRBJ1-4
length: 13
DNA: TGTGCCAGCAGCGTAGAAGTTGGAGGGGATCTGTTTTTT
CDR3: CASSVEVGGDLFF

V: TRBV9
D: -
size: -
J: TRBJ2-5
length: 14
DNA: TGTGCCAGCAGCGTAGATCGGACCCAAGAGACCCAGTACTTC
CDR3: CASSVDRTQETQYF

V: TRBV5-4
D: -
size: once
J: TRBJ2-7
length: 14
DNA: TGTGCCAGCAGCTCACATGACAGTTCCTACGAGCAGTACTTC
CDR3: CASSSHDSSYEQYF